The 12 T cell receptor beta chains listed next were all sequenced from one sample in a study of cytomegalovirus exposure and HLA in healthy donors. Vbeta (60) and Jbeta (13) primers were used in the PCR. The data were produced by immunoSEQ multiplex PCR, yet TCRdb's version contains in-frame clones alone and is incomplete. The sample consists of 130,000 to 150,000 clones, 73% of them appearing once. Sequenced sample: PBMCs. These receptor sequences come from a human donor in good health.

V and J are TRBV19 and TRBJ2-7, with 11 bases aligning to TRBD2. The CDR3 runs 16 residues. CDR1 LNHDA and CDR2 SQIVND come from the germline V gene (reference sequence). Losses at the gene ends were 4 bases for V and 5 bases for J; bases not matched to a gene: 10. CDR3 DNA sequence: TGTGCCAGTAGTACCTTTACTAGCGGGAGTTATAACGAGCAGTACTTC. Translating gives CASSTFTSGSYNEQYF.

The genes are TRBV18 and TRBJ2-7, with a weak D call TRBD1 (6 bases). CDR3 length: 15 amino acids. Trimming took 6 bases from V and 7 from J, leaving 22 bases between them. Germline V gene lookup returns CDR1 KGHSH and CDR2 LQKENI. The DNA of the CDR3 is TGTGCCAGCTCGCCCAATACCGGACAGCCGGGTGAGCAGTACTTC. It is translated as CASSPNTGQPGEQYF.

This clone was counted only a few times. In DNA, the CDR3 is TGTGCCACCAGCAGGGACTTTAAATATGGCTACACCTTC. Translated, it gives CATSRDFKYGYTF. The chain has TRBV15 and TRBJ1-2; D unclear. From germline, CDR1 is LNHNV and CDR2 YYDKDF (reference sequence). There are 13 residues in the CDR3. Trimming took off 3 bases at V and 5 bases at J, with 10 bases between the two ends.

This chain joins TRBV7-3 and TRBJ2-2; 12 nucleotides agree with TRBD2. Germline trimming cut 5 bases from V and 6 bases from J; bases unmatched to any gene: 7. Germline V gene sequence: CDR1 SGHTA, CDR2 FQGTGA. This CDR3 region has 16 residues. The CDR3 protein is CASSALAGGPSGELFF. The CDR3 DNA sequence: TGTGCCAGCAGCGCCCTAGCGGGGGGGCCCTCCGGGGAGCTGTTTTTT. Full variable domain (rest looked up from reference TRBV7-3 and TRBJ2-2): GAGVSQTPSNKVTEKGKYVELRCDPISGHTALYWYRQSLGQGPEFLIYFQGTGAADDSGLPNDRFFAVRPEGSVSTLKIQRTERGDSAVYLCASSALAGGPSGELFFGEGSRLTVL.

The chain combines TRBV18 with TRBJ2-5, with a possible D match to TRBD1 (5 bases). V lost 2 bases and J lost 5, with 12 bases in between. The CDR3 has 14 residues. Germline loops: CDR1 KGHSH, CDR2 LQKENI. The CDR3 protein is CASSPWQGEETQYF. CDR3 in DNA: TGTGCCAGCTCACCATGGCAGGGCGAGGAGACCCAGTACTTC.

V is TRBV5-1 and J is TRBJ1-1; 7 bases are a match to TRBD1. The ends lost 5 bases at V and 3 bases at J; junction bases unmatched: 1. There are 12 residues in the CDR3. The germline CDR1 and CDR2 sequences are SGHRS and YFSETQ. The CDR3 sequence: CASRQGYTEAFF. In DNA form, the CDR3 reads TGCGCCAGCAGACAGGGGTACACTGAAGCTTTCTTT.

The gene calls are TRBV7-9 and TRBJ2-3, with D perhaps matching TRBD2 (5 bases). Per the germline V gene, CDR1 is SEHNR and CDR2 is FQNEAQ (reference sequence). V lost 1 base, J lost 0 bases, and 20 bases lay in between. The CDR3 consists of 19 residues. This CDR3 is CASSLGSGSLLTSTDTQYF. The CDR3 coding sequence is TGTGCCAGCAGCTTAGGCTCGGGGTCGCTCCTGACCAGCACAGATACGCAGTATTTT.

The chain is built from TRBV6-6 and TRBJ2-5; TRBD1 agrees at 10 bases. The J segment lost 7 bases and the V segment lost 8 bases, leaving 7 bases of the junction unmatched. From germline, CDR1 is MNHNY and CDR2 SVGAGI (reference sequence). The CDR3 totals 13 residues. The CDR3 is CASAKTGGATQYF. The CDR3 DNA follows: TGTGCCAGCGCCAAGACAGGGGGCGCGACCCAGTACTTC.

This sequence joins TRBV7-2 and TRBJ2-2, with D maybe TRBD2 (5 bases). Germline CDR1 and CDR2: SGHTA and FQGNSA. CDR3 length: 14 residues. The V gene lost 4 bases and the J gene lost 4 bases, with 10 bases spanning the gap. Here the CDR3 DNA reads TGTGCCAGCAGCTCCTCGGGGAGCACCGGGGAGCTGTTTTTT. This translates into CASSSSGSTGELFF.

The chain has TRBV2 and TRBJ2-2; D is unresolved. The V end was cut by 4 bases, the J end by 5 bases, with 8 bases between. This CDR3 contains 13 residues. The germline V gene encodes CDR1 SNHLY and CDR2 FYNNEI. CDR3 region: CASSGARTGELFF. The CDR3 region has the DNA TGTGCCAGCAGTGGCGCGAGGACCGGGGAGCTGTTTTTT.

The chain carries TRBV5-1 and TRBJ2-6; TRBD1 aligns across 8 bases. CDR1 SGHRS and CDR2 YFSETQ come from the germline V gene. Losses at the gene ends were 1 base for V and 3 bases for J; bases not matched to a gene: 6. This CDR3 is built from 17 residues. CDR3: CASSLSQGASGANVLTF. As DNA, the CDR3 is TGCGCCAGCAGCTTGTCCCAGGGGGCGAGTGGGGCCAACGTCCTGACTTTC.

J is TRBJ1-2 and V is TRBV10-1; 7 bases are shared with TRBD1. CDR1 and CDR2 from the germline V gene are WNHNN and SYGVQD (reference sequence). The CDR3 is made up of 13 amino acids. Trimming removed 5 bases from V and 5 bases from J; junction bases left unmatched: 5. This CDR3 is CASSRDSPYGYTF. DNA of the CDR3: TGCGCCAGCAGTCGGGACAGCCCGTATGGCTACACCTTC.